This T cell receptor beta chain stems from a study of T cell clones after liver transplantation. About the research overall: A pre-transplant mixed lymphocyte reaction with TCRbeta sequencing defined graft-donor-reactive clones followed in post-transplant blood. Tolerant meant at least one year fully off immunosuppression without liver enzymes above twice normal.

As regards this clone: Its antigen remains unidentified.

Findings of the study overall: Conclusions were preliminary, with small, heterogeneous patient groups. Compared with third party-reactive sequences, donor-reactive ones declined more, independent of withdrawal success.

Data came from immunoSEQ multiplex PCR; TCRdb stores just in-frame clones and leaves some out. Among some 60,000 clones, less than 85% were seen once, and the ten largest hold roughly 2.8%. V lost 5 bases and J 0 bases, leaving 10 bases between the germline ends. Per the germline V gene, CDR1 is SGHTA and CDR2 is FQGNSA. This CDR3 comprises 15 residues. The clonotype comes from a human patient who received a liver transplant. Some T cells could come from the graft donor. The specimen comprised CD4+ T cells from blood, sampled at the approximately 16-month timepoint. The chain recombines TRBV7-2 with TRBJ2-2; D remains ambiguous. The CDR3 coding sequence is TGTGCCAGCAGCCTAGATTATGCGAACACCGGGGAGCTGTTTTTT. This sequence encodes CASSLDYANTGELFF.